The 6 T cell receptor beta chains in this list originate from one sample, sequenced in a study of T cell repertoires in cytomegalovirus infection. For these TCRs, the target antigens are not known. TCRdb re-analysed the reads in MiXCR, keeping a single row per CDR3 protein. The table lists 80,000 to 95,000 distinct CDR3 sequences, 25% to 30% of them singletons. The sequencing used CD8+ T cells from cultured PBMCs, collected from culture after CMV antigen stimulation. Source of these receptors: a human donor in good health (CMV status not recorded). Some clones in this sample may be carry-over from other donors' samples.

The V call is TRBV6-1, the J call TRBJ2-1; D is possibly TRBD2 (7 bases). Trimming pared 3 bases from V and 4 bases from J, leaving 16 bases between. The germline CDR1 and CDR2 sequences are MNHNS and SASEGT. This CDR3 has 16 residues. Here the CDR3 DNA reads TGTGCCAGCAGTGAGGGCGGGGGCTGGAAGTACAATGAGCAGTTCTTC. Its translation: CASSEGGGWKYNEQFF.

This chain links TRBV19 with TRBJ2-1; the D gene is possibly TRBD2 (6 bases). Trimming took 6 bases from V and 8 from J, leaving 17 bases between them. Germline values: CDR1 LNHDA, CDR2 SQIVND (reference sequence). The length of the CDR3 is 14 residues. DNA of the CDR3: TGTGCCAGTAGCCTGGGAGGAATTGTGGATGAGCAGTTCTTC. This translates into CASSLGGIVDEQFF.

This rearrangement joins TRBV2 to TRBJ2-1, with D possibly being TRBD2 (7 bases). The CDR3 contains 14 residues. Trimming cost V 3 bases and J 6 bases, with 12 bases left between them. Germline loops: CDR1 SNHLY, CDR2 FYNNEI. The DNA for the CDR3 is TGTGCCAGCAGTGATGCCGGGGGGCTCAATGAGCAGTTCTTC. The encoded protein is CASSDAGGLNEQFF.

J is TRBJ2-3 and V is TRBV4-1; TRBD2 agrees at 13 bases. CDR1 and CDR2 from the germline V gene are MGHRA and YSYEKL. The J segment lost 4 bases and the V segment lost 1 base, leaving 5 bases of the junction unmatched. This CDR3 has 17 amino acids. The CDR3 DNA is TGCGCCAGCAGCCAAGTAGGACTAGCGGGGGACGCAGATACGCAGTATTTT. This codes for CASSQVGLAGDADTQYF.

This clonotype was found a few times. V is TRBV9 and J is TRBJ2-7, with 8 bases lining up with TRBD1. V lost 2 bases and J lost 3; bases outside the gene matches: 4. Per germline, CDR1 SGDLS and CDR2 YYNGEE. The CDR3 has 14 residues. Here the CDR3 DNA reads TGTGCCAGCAGCGTCACCGGGACAGGCTACGAGCAGTACTTC. Translation gives CASSVTGTGYEQYF.

The J gene is TRBJ2-4, the V gene TRBV7-6; TRBD1 aligns across 10 bases. This CDR3 spans 14 amino acids. The trim removed 4 bases at V and 7 bases at J, leaving 4 bases unmatched. CDR1 is SGHVS, CDR2 FNYEAQ, per germline. The CDR3 sequence: CASSSGQGMNIQYF. CDR3 bases: TGTGCCAGCAGCTCGGGACAGGGGATGAACATTCAGTACTTC. Combining the CDR3 with reference TRBV7-6 and TRBJ2-4 gives the whole variable domain GAGVSQSPRYKVTKRGQDVALRCDPISGHVSLYWYRQALGQGPEFLTYFNYEAQQDKSGLPNDRFSAERPEGSISTLTIQRTEQRDSAMYRCASSSGQGMNIQYFGAGTRLSVL.